Below, one T cell receptor (beta chain) is given with its context. In TCRdb, the 5' RACE reads were re-called with MiXCR into one record per CDR3 protein. The sample contains about 550,000 distinct CDR3 sequences, 20% to 25% of which appear only once. This sample was included in a study of identical twins. Germline V gives CDR1 MNHNS, CDR2 SASEGT. The junction had 10 bases not matched to a gene; V was cut back by 6 bases and J by 7 bases. The CDR3 contains 15 residues. The data were also submitted as part of a second study, on yellow fever vaccine responses in identical twins. That investigation notes: Among the twins, the vaccine T cell response reportedly seemed partly convergent and partly personalized.

The sample comprised CD4+ T cells sorted from blood. This clonotype was sampled from a woman younger than 35 in good health. The rearrangement uses TRBV6-1 and TRBJ1-5; 9 bases fit TRBD1. The CDR3 spells CASRVPGQGWQPQHF. The CDR3, as DNA: TGTGCCAGCAGGGTACCGGGACAGGGATGGCAGCCCCAGCATTTT.